This T cell receptor (beta chain) was observed in a study of shared clonotypes between healthy human individuals. Per sorted-subset replicate PCR, input was 150 to 250 ng DNA, representing 30,000 or so T cell genomes. Clones were sequenced by immunoSEQ multiplex PCR, and TCRdb holds only the in-frame ones, with some missing. The data contain approximately 2.4 million clones, approximately 94% of them singletons. This CDR3 region has 13 residues. Germline values: CDR1 MNHNS, CDR2 SASEGT. Trimming removed 6 bases at V and 9 bases at J, with 15 bases between. The clonotype originates from a man aged 18 to 35 in good health. The V call is TRBV6-1, the J call TRBJ2-1; D is perhaps TRBD1 (5 bases). Source material: naive CD4+ T cells sorted from blood. Sample subset: CD45RA+ positively selected. The CDR3 sequence: CASRALQGTEQFF. CDR3 sequence (DNA): TGTGCCAGCAGGGCCCTCCAGGGTACTGAGCAGTTCTTC.